This T cell receptor beta chain originates from a study of cytomegalovirus exposure and HLA in healthy donors. Whole-study findings and limits: For most TCR beta V segments, an earlier analysis put the productive rate at about 90% or about 30% of the time.

On this clone: Its antigen is currently unknown.

Amplification used 60 Vbeta primers and 13 Jbeta primers. Libraries were prepared by immunoSEQ multiplex PCR; TCRdb keeps only in-frame clonotypes and omits some of them. The table has over 150,000 clones, 60% to 85% seen once; the top ten hold 1.5% to 1.7%. CDR1 is MNHEY, CDR2 SVGAGI, per germline. Germline trimming cut 5 bases from V and 6 bases from J; bases unmatched to any gene: 3. The length of the CDR3 is 14 residues. The sample was PBMCs. This receptor was obtained from a girl aged 5-17 years in good health and CMV-seropositive. This rearrangement joins TRBV6-5 to TRBJ2-4; 11 nucleotides align to TRBD2. The CDR3 nucleotides are TGTGCCAGCAGTCTAGCGGGGGGCCGAAACATTCAGTACTTC. This codes for CASSLAGGRNIQYF.